Sequencing of this T cell receptor beta chain was carried out in a study of OX40 agonist ivuxolimab in advanced cancers. Method: immunoSEQ multiplex PCR; TCRdb's copy keeps in-frame clones and lacks some. The sample has 65,000 to 95,000 clones; around 94% are singletons. The ends were cut back, 3 bases at V and 7 bases at J, with 17 bases in the middle. The CDR3 runs 15 residues. CDR1 SGHDT and CDR2 YYEEEE come from the germline V gene. A word on this clone: Its antigen is still unknown.

Study-wide points: Nonresponders included some who also had low normalized T-cell clonal expansion.

The source was CD4+ or CD8+ T cells sorted from blood, collected in a trial of the OX40 agonist ivuxolimab. The V gene is TRBV5-6, the J gene TRBJ2-4; tentative D call: TRBD1 (6 bases). This sequence originates from an adult with an advanced solid tumor such as melanoma, head and neck, liver or kidney cancer. CDR3 sequence reads: CASSSPGSQGNIQYF. The CDR3 coding sequence is TGTGCCAGCAGCTCACCAGGGTCCCAGGGGAACATTCAGTACTTC. Looking up the rest from reference TRBV5-6 and TRBJ2-4 gives the full variable domain: DAGVTQSPTHLIKTRGQQVTLRCSPKSGHDTVSWYQQALGQGPQFIFQYYEEEERQRGNFPDRFSGHQFPNYSSELNVNALLLGDSALYLCASSSPGSQGNIQYFGAGTRLSVL.